This record looks at one T cell receptor (beta chain) sequence and its context. What it recognizes is unknown. The time point: newly diagnosed GD, antithyroid drugs for less than 3 months. Extracted RNA from PBMCs served as the source of the TCR library. HTBI primers from iRepertoire and Arm-PCR of CDR3 regions yielded the TCR beta libraries. From the multiplex PCR reads, TCRdb called clonotypes with MiXCR, one entry per CDR3 protein. The sample has more than 400,000 distinct CDR3 sequences, 15% to 20% seen once; the top ten hold approximately 12%. Germline V lookup: CDR1 MNHNS, CDR2 SASEGT. Trimming cost V 6 bases and J 5 bases, with 13 bases left between them. The CDR3 is made up of 14 amino acids. The data stem from a study of regulatory T cells in long-lasting Graves disease. Study results and limitations: Since the sample size was small, accuracy may have been reduced.

This sample also belongs to another study, concerning T cells in Graves' hyperthyroidism and ophthalmopathy. As that report states: The majority of expanded thyroid clonotypes above 0.001 also appeared in blood.

The specimen was peripheral blood mononuclear cells (PBMCs), collected at new diagnosis, from a patient treated with antithyroid drugs. The chain has TRBV6-1 and TRBJ2-2; no clear D gene. The sequence was obtained from a woman in her twenties or thirties with Graves disease. Written as DNA, the CDR3 is TGTGCCAGCAGAAGGCCCGGGCCGACCGGGGAGCTGTTTTTT. It encodes CASRRPGPTGELFF.